The 18 T cell receptor beta chains given below trace back to one sample, sequenced in a study of siplizumab effects on memory and regulatory T cells. Method: immunoSEQ multiplex PCR; TCRdb's copy keeps in-frame clones and lacks some. The sample holds some 100,000 clones, about 90% seen once. Sequenced: Tregs sorted from blood. The receptors were gathered from a human donor in good health.

The CDR3 nucleotides are TGTGCCAGCAGCTTAGTAGCCGGCTACGAGCAGTACTTC. Amino acids: CASSLVAGYEQYF. This chain joins TRBV11-2 and TRBJ2-7; D not resolved. The germline V and J ends were trimmed by 1 base and 3 bases, with 7 bases remaining between them. Germline CDR1 SGHAT, CDR2 FQNNGV. The CDR3 is 13 residues long.

The chain carries TRBV2 and TRBJ1-1; 7 positions match TRBD1. With 6 bases clipped from V and 1 base from J, the junction kept 8 bases outside the gene matches. This CDR3 comprises 15 residues. The germline V gene encodes CDR1 SNHLY and CDR2 FYNNEI. CDR3 in DNA: TGTGCCAGCAGCACCCGGACAGGAACGAACACTGAAGCTTTCTTT. Its protein product is CASSTRTGTNTEAFF.

The genes are TRBV6-6 and TRBJ1-5; D may be TRBD1 (6 bases). V was trimmed by 0 bases and J by 6 bases, leaving 9 bases between them. The CDR3 is made up of 14 amino acids. Germline V gene data show CDR1 as MNHNY and CDR2 as SVGAGI (reference sequence). The CDR3 region has the DNA TGTGCCAGCAGTTACTCGACAGGAACTCAGCCCCAGCATTTT. Protein sequence: CASSYSTGTQPQHF.

The genes are TRBV21-1 and TRBJ2-7; the DNA was not used to check the table's D call, TRBD1. TRBV21-1 is given as a pseudogene. The CDR3 consists of 18 residues. Written as DNA, the CDR3 is TGTGCCAGGGATGGGTGTCAGGGGGCGACGGAGGTCTGCTACGAGCAGTACTTC. It is translated as CARDGCQGATEVCYEQYF.

The gene calls are TRBV10-3 and TRBJ2-1; TRBD2 aligns across 7 bases. CDR3 size: 16 residues. With V trimmed by 10 bases and J by 1 base, 13 bases remained unmatched. CDR1 and CDR2 (germline): ENHRY, SYGVKD. This chain's CDR3 is CATSAASGLSYNEQFF. The CDR3 nucleotides are TGTGCCACCTCAGCGGCTAGCGGTCTTTCCTACAATGAGCAGTTCTTC.

The chain has TRBV29-1 and TRBJ2-7; either TRBD1 or TRBD2 may fit D (5 bases each). CDR3 length equals 11 residues. The germline V and J ends were trimmed by 7 bases and 6 bases, with 13 bases remaining between them. Germline V gene sequence: CDR1 SQVTM, CDR2 ANQGSEA. DNA of the CDR3: TGCAGCGCCAGAATGGGACGCGAGCAGTACTTC. This codes for CSARMGREQYF.

This chain connects TRBV10-3 to TRBJ2-7, with 7 bases lining up with TRBD2. Germline trimming cut 5 bases from V and 1 base from J; bases unmatched to any gene: 2. Germline V gives CDR1 ENHRY, CDR2 SYGVKD. The CDR3 runs to 13 residues. The CDR3 loop is CAISTGGSYEQYF. The CDR3 DNA reads as TGTGCCATCAGTACGGGGGGATCCTACGAGCAGTACTTC.

This chain links TRBV10-3 with TRBJ2-2; perhaps TRBD2 as D (6 bases). The CDR3 is 15 amino acids. V lost 7 bases, J lost 0 bases, and 12 bases lay in between. CDR1 is ENHRY and CDR2 is SYGVKD in the germline V gene. In DNA, the CDR3 is TGTGCCATCAAACCCGGAGGGTCGAACACCGGGGAGCTGTTTTTT. This encodes CAIKPGGSNTGELFF.

V and J are TRBV2 and TRBJ2-7, with 8 bases aligning to TRBD1. Losses at the gene ends were 4 bases for V and 4 bases for J; bases not matched to a gene: 6. CDR3 length: 14 amino acids. Germline lookup yields CDR1 SNHLY and CDR2 FYNNEI. Here the CDR3 DNA reads TGTGCCAGCAGTGCCCAGGGGGCAGTGTACGAGCAGTACTTC. Its translation: CASSAQGAVYEQYF.

V gene TRBV15 combines with J gene TRBJ2-3; either TRBD1 or TRBD2 may supply D (5 bases each). The length of the CDR3 is 14 residues. Trimming stripped 9 bases from V and 4 bases from J, with 17 bases between. The V gene's germline CDR1 is LNHNV and CDR2 YYDKDF (reference sequence). As DNA, the CDR3 is TGTGCCACGGATAGAGGGGTTCGGGCAGATACGCAGTATTTT. This sequence encodes CATDRGVRADTQYF. The variable domain in full, with the rest retrieved from reference TRBV15 and TRBJ2-3, is DAMVIQNPRYQVTQFGKPVTLSCSQTLNHNVMYWYQQKSSQAPKLLFHYYDKDFNNEADTPDNFQSRRPNTSFCFLDIRSPGLGDTAMYLCATDRGVRADTQYFGPGTRLTVL.

The J gene is TRBJ2-7, the V gene TRBV5-6, with D unclear. Trimming stripped 2 bases from V and 0 bases from J, with 9 bases between. This CDR3 region has 14 residues. The germline V gene encodes CDR1 SGHDT and CDR2 YYEEEE. The CDR3 nucleotides are TGTGCCAGCAGCTTTCGAAGTTCCTCCTACGAGCAGTACTTC. Amino acids: CASSFRSSSYEQYF.

This chain joins TRBV7-2 and TRBJ2-5; 8 nucleotides agree with TRBD1. CDR3 size: 15 residues. Germline V CDR1 and CDR2: SGHTA, FQGNSA. V was pared by 3 bases and J by 5 bases, with 8 bases of the junction left unmatched. The CDR3 sequence is CASSFPRGRAETQYF. In nucleotides, the CDR3 is TGTGCCAGCAGCTTCCCCAGGGGGCGCGCGGAGACCCAGTACTTC.

This chain uses TRBV5-1 with TRBJ2-3; 10 bases line up with TRBD2. The V and J ends lost 4 bases and 3 bases, in that order; junction bases with no gene match: 8. The germline V gene has CDR1 SGHRS and CDR2 YFSETQ. The CDR3 runs 16 residues. The CDR3 nucleotides read TGCGCCAGCAGCCAAAATCTAGCGGGAGAGACAGATACGCAGTATTTT. It encodes CASSQNLAGETDTQYF.

The chain uses TRBV2 and TRBJ2-4; D might be TRBD1 or TRBD2, each matching 5 bases. There are 19 residues in the CDR3. Germline V gene data show CDR1 as SNHLY and CDR2 as FYNNEI. The germline V and J ends were trimmed by 5 bases and 0 bases, with 23 bases remaining between them. This chain's CDR3 is CASSFPGRKNLLAKNIQYF. CDR3 sequence (DNA): TGTGCCAGCAGTTTTCCGGGACGGAAAAATTTACTAGCCAAAAACATTCAGTACTTC.

V and J are TRBV5-1 and TRBJ2-3; TRBD2 aligns across 7 bases. Germline assignment: CDR1 SGHRS and CDR2 YFSETQ. This CDR3 is built from 14 residues. The J segment lost 5 bases and the V segment lost 0 bases, leaving 3 bases of the junction unmatched. The CDR3 sequence is CASSLGSGQDTQYF. The CDR3 coding sequence is TGCGCCAGCAGCTTGGGTAGCGGGCAAGATACGCAGTATTTT.

The rearrangement joins TRBV9 to TRBJ1-2; no definite D call. Per the germline V gene, CDR1 is SGDLS and CDR2 is YYNGEE. The V end was cut by 3 bases, the J end by 4 bases, with 13 bases between. This CDR3 is built from 14 residues. DNA of the CDR3: TGTGCCAGCAGCGCAGACCATGGAGCCTATGGCTACACCTTC. It codes for CASSADHGAYGYTF.

This clone was detected only once. J is TRBJ2-6 and V is TRBV7-9; the D is unclear. Per the germline V gene, CDR1 is SEHNR and CDR2 is FQNEAQ (reference sequence). The V end was cut by 4 bases, the J end by 3 bases, with 10 bases between. This CDR3 comprises 15 residues. CDR3 in amino acids: CASSSHWGGANVLTF. In DNA form, the CDR3 reads TGTGCCAGCAGCTCCCATTGGGGTGGGGCCAACGTCCTGACTTTC.

Only one count was recorded for this clone. The V call is TRBV19, the J call TRBJ2-7; TRBD1 matches at 7 bases. With 6 bases clipped from V and 0 bases from J, the junction kept 8 bases outside the gene matches. The CDR3 is 15 amino acids. Germline V CDR1 and CDR2: LNHDA, SQIVND (reference sequence). The DNA of the CDR3 is TGTGCCAGTAGCCTCTTGGGGACAGACTCCTACGAGCAGTACTTC. As protein: CASSLLGTDSYEQYF. The full variable domain, with the rest looked up from reference TRBV19 and TRBJ2-7, is DGGITQSPKYLFRKEGQNVTLSCEQNLNHDAMYWYRQDPGQGLRLIYYSQIVNDFQKGDIAEGYSVSREKKESFPLTVTSAQKNPTAFYLCASSLLGTDSYEQYFGPGTRLTVT.